The source of this T cell receptor beta chain is a study of blood T cell repertoires in COVID-19. Overall study context: Italy, Spain and the United States were the sources of the convalescent and acute COVID-19 samples.

The method was immunoSEQ multiplex PCR; TCRdb's version includes in-frame clones alone and lacks a portion of them. The table has about 250,000 clones, more than 75% seen once. V lost 5 bases and J lost 10; bases outside the gene matches: 8. Germline V gives CDR1 SEHNR, CDR2 FQNEAQ (reference sequence). The CDR3 runs 13 residues. This study enrolled people aged 18 to 89 from about two dozen US geographic areas. The sequence came from a man between 40 and 49 years old who had recovered from COVID-19. The rearrangement links TRBV7-9 to TRBJ1-1; 9 nucleotides agree with TRBD1. The sample comprised PBMCs or T cells enriched from blood (not recorded which). In DNA form, the CDR3 reads TGTGCCAGCAGCATGGGACAGGGACCCGTAGCTTTCTTT. Its translation: CASSMGQGPVAFF.